This entry describes one T cell receptor (beta chain). Its antigen is not known. Researchers ran the PCR with 60 Vbeta and 13 Jbeta primers. The data were produced by immunoSEQ multiplex PCR, yet TCRdb's version contains in-frame clones alone and is incomplete. This sample has some 120,000 clones; 65% to 75% occur once, and the top ten carry 4% to 5.5%. The source of the sample is a study of cytomegalovirus exposure and HLA in healthy donors. Notes on the study in general: It was only CMV serostatus that was available as immune exposure information. Among the CMV-associated chains, a few were confirmed in vitro as specific for CMV antigens. At a 0.05 false discovery rate, a later analysis found approximately 15,000 TCR beta sequences to be associated with HLA alleles. A few V segments could not be told apart, such as TRBV6-2 and TRBV6-3, and were left out.

The germline CDR1 and CDR2 sequences are SNHLY and FYNNEI. The ends were cut back, 8 bases at V and 5 bases at J, with 19 bases in the middle. This CDR3 is built from 16 residues. Sequencing used PBMCs. This rearrangement joins TRBV2 to TRBJ1-6, with unresolved D. The TCR comes from a man in his thirties or forties in good health and CMV-seropositive. CDR3 bases: TGTGCCAGCCATTGGGTCCGGGGTTGGAATAATTCACCCCTCCACTTT. Protein sequence: CASHWVRGWNNSPLHF.